The present T cell receptor beta chain was sequenced within a study of T-cell reconstitution after alpha-beta-depleted transplantation in children. Unique molecular identifiers featured in how the TCRbeta library was prepared. TCRdb called the PCR reads again in MiXCR, with one record for every CDR3 protein. The top ten clones hold roughly 20% of a sample with approximately 98,000 distinct CDR3 sequences, approximately 6.6% of them seen once. Overall study results and limits: The high TCRbeta diversity at day 60 in some patients came from surviving recipient T cells and thymic progenitors.

There are 14 residues in the CDR3. J lost 4 bases, V lost 4 bases, and 1 base had no gene match. Germline V CDR1 and CDR2: SEHNR, FQNEAQ (reference sequence). Ten or more counts support this clonotype. No antigen is known for it. The rearrangement links TRBV7-9 to TRBJ1-5; 10 bases agree with TRBD1. The source was PBMCs, mostly from graft donor cells, collected 360 days after TCRalphabeta/CD19-depleted stem cell transplant. The sequence came from a male patient aged 2 to 10 who had a stem cell transplant for acute lymphoblastic leukemia, so the T cells may come from the graft donor. Here the CDR3 DNA reads TGTGCCAGCAGCTCGGGACAGGGGAATCAGCCCCAGCATTTT. Residues: CASSSGQGNQPQHF.